This TCR beta chain was profiled in a study of blood T cell repertoires in COVID-19. Study in general: Sites across the United States, Italy and Spain contributed samples from acute and convalescent COVID-19.

Researchers sorted participants into cohorts using their self-reported clinical history. Trimming stripped 3 bases from V and 10 bases from J, with 9 bases between. The CDR3 has 12 residues. Germline V gene lookup returns CDR1 KGHDR and CDR2 SFDVKD. Repertoires were generated with immunoSEQ multiplex PCR, while TCRdb's copy carries only in-frame clones and drops some. Among around 250,000 clones listed, about 89% were seen once. The sample taken for sequencing was PBMCs or T cells enriched from blood (not recorded which). V and J are TRBV24-1 and TRBJ2-1, with TRBD2 as a possible D gene (5 bases). This clonotype was obtained from a human donor in a cohort exposed to, infected with or recovered from COVID-19 (not recorded which). The donor label of this sample is uncertain. The CDR3 coding sequence is TGTGCCACCAGTGATGGCGGGCGGGAGCAGTTCTTC. Amino acids: CATSDGGREQFF.